This TCR beta chain was found in a study of T cell responses to AZD1222 COVID-19 vaccine. Whole-study findings and limits: Most donors were white British and more were female, and clonal diversity was possibly underestimated. An increase in Spike-specific TCR breadth and depth was observed after two AZD1222 doses. Spike-spanning, vaccine-associated CD4 TCRs were dominant at 160-218 and 743-854.

Researchers grouped second doses given at about 4 or about 12 weeks into one pool. Generated by immunoSEQ multiplex PCR, the TCRdb table keeps only in-frame clones and is missing some. Of some 140,000 clones detected, about 88% appear once; the ten largest clones hold roughly a tenth. The length of the CDR3 is 16 residues. V dropped 2 bases and J dropped 7 bases, with 18 bases sitting between them. CDR1 SGHTA and CDR2 FQGNSA come from the germline V gene. This clone was picked up one time. The antigen is undetermined. The sample consisted of peripheral blood, taken 28 days after the second AZD1222 dose. The genes are TRBV7-2 and TRBJ1-5; possibly TRBD1 for D (5 bases). The TCR sequence derives from an adult who received the AZD1222 COVID-19 vaccine. The CDR3 loop is CASSLRFMGGGQPQHF. The CDR3 DNA reads TGTGCCAGCAGCTTACGTTTCATGGGGGGAGGACAGCCCCAGCATTTT.